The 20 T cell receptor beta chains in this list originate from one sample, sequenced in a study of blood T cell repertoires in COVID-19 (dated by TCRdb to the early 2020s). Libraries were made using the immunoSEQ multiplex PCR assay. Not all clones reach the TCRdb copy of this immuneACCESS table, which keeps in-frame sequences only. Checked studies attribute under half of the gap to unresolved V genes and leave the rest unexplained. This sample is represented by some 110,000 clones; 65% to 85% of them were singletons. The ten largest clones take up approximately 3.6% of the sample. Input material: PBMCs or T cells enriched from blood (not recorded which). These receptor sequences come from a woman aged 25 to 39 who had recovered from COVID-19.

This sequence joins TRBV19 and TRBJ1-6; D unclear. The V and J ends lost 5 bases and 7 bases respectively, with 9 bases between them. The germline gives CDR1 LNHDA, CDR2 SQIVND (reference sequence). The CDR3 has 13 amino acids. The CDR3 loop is CASSEVRNSPLHF. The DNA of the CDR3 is TGTGCCAGTAGTGAGGTCCGAAATTCACCCCTCCACTTT.

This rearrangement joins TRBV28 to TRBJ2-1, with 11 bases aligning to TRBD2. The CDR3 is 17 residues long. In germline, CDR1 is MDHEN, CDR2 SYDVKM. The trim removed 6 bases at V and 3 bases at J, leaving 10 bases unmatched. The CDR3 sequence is CASRTYSGRGLYNEQFF. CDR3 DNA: TGTGCCAGCAGGACTTATAGCGGGAGGGGTCTCTACAATGAGCAGTTCTTC. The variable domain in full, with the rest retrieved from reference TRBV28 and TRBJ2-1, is DVKVTQSSRYLVKRTGEKVFLECVQDMDHENMFWYRQDPGLGLRLIYFSYDVKMKEKGDIPEGYSVSREKKERFSLILESASTNQTSMYLCASRTYSGRGLYNEQFFGPGTRLTVL.

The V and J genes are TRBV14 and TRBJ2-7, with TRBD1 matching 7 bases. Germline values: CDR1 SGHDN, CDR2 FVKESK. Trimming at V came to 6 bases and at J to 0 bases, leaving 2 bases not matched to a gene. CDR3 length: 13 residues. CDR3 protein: CASRRTGSYEQYF. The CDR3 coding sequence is TGTGCCAGCAGAAGGACAGGCTCCTACGAGCAGTACTTC.

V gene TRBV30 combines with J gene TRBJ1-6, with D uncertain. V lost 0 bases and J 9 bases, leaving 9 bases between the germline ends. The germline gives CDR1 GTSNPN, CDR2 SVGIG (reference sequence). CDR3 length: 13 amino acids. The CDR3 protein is CAWSVDTSSPLHF. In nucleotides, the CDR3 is TGTGCCTGGAGTGTAGACACCAGTTCACCCCTCCACTTT.

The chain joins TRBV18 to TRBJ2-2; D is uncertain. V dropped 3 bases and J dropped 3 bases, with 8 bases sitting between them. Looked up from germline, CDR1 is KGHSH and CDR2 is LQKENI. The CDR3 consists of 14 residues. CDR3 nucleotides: TGTGCCAGCTCACCCACTCTAGACACCGGGGAGCTGTTTTTT. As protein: CASSPTLDTGELFF.

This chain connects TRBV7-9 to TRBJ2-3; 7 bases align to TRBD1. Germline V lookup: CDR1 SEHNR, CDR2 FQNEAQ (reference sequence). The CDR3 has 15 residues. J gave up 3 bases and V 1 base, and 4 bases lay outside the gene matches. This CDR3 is CASSLGQGETDTQYF. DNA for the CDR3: TGTGCCAGCAGCTTAGGGCAGGGGGAAACAGATACGCAGTATTTT.

CDR3 region: CASSLDQTSGRKAGELFF. The CDR3 coding sequence is TGTGCCAGCAGCTTAGATCAGACTAGCGGGAGAAAAGCCGGGGAGCTGTTTTTT. This chain uses TRBV7-6 with TRBJ2-2; 12 bases map to TRBD2. This CDR3 spans 18 amino acids. V lost 1 base to trimming and J lost 6 bases; unmatched junction nucleotides: 9. In germline, CDR1 is SGHVS, CDR2 FNYEAQ.

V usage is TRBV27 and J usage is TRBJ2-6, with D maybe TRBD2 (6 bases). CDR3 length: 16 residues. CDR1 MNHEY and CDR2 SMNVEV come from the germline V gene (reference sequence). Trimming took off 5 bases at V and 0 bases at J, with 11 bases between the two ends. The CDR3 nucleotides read TGTGCCAGCAGTCCCCACGGGGGCTCTGGGGCCAACGTCCTGACTTTC. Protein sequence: CASSPHGGSGANVLTF.

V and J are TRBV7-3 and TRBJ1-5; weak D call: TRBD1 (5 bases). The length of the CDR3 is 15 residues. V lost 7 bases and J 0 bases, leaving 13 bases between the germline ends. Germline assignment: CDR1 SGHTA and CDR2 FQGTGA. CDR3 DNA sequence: TGTGCCAGCACCCCGGGGGGGTATAGCAATCAGCCCCAGCATTTT. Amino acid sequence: CASTPGGYSNQPQHF.

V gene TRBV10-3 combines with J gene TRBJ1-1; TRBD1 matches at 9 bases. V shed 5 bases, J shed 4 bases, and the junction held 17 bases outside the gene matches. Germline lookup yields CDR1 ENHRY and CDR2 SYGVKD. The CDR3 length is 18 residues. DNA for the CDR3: TGTGCCATCAGTTCCACTGGGACAGGGCATGGGGGGGGCACTGAAGCTTTCTTT. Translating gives CAISSTGTGHGGGTEAFF.

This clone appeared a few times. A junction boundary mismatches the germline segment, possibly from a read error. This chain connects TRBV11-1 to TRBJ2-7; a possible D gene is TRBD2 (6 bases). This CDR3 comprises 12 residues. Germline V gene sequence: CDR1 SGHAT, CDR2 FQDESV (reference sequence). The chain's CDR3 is CASSLPDGRKDF. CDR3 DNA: TGTGCCAGCAGCCTTCCTGACGGGAGAAAGGATTTC.

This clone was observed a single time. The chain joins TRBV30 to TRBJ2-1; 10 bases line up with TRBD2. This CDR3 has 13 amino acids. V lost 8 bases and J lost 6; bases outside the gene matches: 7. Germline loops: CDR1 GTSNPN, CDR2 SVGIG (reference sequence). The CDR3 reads CARRTSGTNEQFF. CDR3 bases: TGTGCCCGTCGTACTAGCGGGACCAATGAGCAGTTCTTC.

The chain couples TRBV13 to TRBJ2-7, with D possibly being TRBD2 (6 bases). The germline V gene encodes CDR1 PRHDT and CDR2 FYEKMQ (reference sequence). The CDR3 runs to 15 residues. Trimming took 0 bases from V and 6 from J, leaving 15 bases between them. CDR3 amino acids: CASSLGRDLGSEQYF. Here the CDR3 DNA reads TGTGCCAGCAGCTTAGGCCGGGACTTAGGGTCCGAGCAGTACTTC.

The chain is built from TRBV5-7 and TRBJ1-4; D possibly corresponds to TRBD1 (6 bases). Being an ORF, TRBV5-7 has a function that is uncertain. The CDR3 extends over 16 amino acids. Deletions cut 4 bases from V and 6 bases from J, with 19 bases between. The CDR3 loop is CASSHPGAGDDEKLFF. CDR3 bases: TGTGCCAGCAGCCACCCCGGGGCAGGGGACGATGAAAAACTGTTTTTT.

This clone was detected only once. Here the CDR3 reads CASRKGGYWEGPTDTQYF. The CDR3 DNA reads as TGTGCCAGCAGAAAGGGGGGATATTGGGAGGGCCCTACAGATACGCAGTATTTT. V and J are TRBV9 and TRBJ2-3, with D perhaps TRBD2 (7 bases). The CDR3 consists of 18 residues. Deletions cut 5 bases from V and 3 bases from J, with 25 bases between. Per germline, CDR1 SGDLS and CDR2 YYNGEE.

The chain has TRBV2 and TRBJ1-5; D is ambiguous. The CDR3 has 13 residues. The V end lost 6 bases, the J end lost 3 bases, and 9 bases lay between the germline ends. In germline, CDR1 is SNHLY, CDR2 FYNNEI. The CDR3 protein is CASRGGPNQPQHF. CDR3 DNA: TGTGCCAGCAGAGGAGGGCCCAATCAGCCCCAGCATTTT.

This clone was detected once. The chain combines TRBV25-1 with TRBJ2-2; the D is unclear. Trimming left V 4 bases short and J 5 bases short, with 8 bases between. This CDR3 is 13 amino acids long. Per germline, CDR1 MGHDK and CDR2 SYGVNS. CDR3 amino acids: CASSARGTGELFF. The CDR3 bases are TGTGCCAGCAGTGCAAGAGGTACCGGGGAGCTGTTTTTT.

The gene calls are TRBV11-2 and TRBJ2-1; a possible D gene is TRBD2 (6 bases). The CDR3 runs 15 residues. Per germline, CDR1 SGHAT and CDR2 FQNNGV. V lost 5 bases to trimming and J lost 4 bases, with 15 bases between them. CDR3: CASSTNREIYNEQFF. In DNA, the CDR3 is TGTGCCAGCAGCACTAACCGGGAGATATACAATGAGCAGTTCTTC.

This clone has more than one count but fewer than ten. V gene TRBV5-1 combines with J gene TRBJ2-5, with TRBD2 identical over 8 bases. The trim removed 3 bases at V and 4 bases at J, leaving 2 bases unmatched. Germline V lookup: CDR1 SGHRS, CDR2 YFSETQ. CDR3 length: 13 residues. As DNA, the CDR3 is TGCGCCAGCAGCTCGGGGGGGAGAGAGACCCAGTACTTC. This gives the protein CASSSGGRETQYF.

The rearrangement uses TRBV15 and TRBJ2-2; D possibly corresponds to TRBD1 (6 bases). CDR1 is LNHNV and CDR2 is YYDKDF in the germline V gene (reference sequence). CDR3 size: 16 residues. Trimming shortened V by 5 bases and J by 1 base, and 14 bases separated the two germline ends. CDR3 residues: CATSPQGSGNTGELFF. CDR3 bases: TGTGCCACCAGCCCCCAGGGGAGCGGGAACACCGGGGAGCTGTTTTTT.